The present TCR beta chain was sequenced within a study of blood T cell repertoires in COVID-19. Study information: Italy, Spain and the United States were the sources of the convalescent and acute COVID-19 samples. From T cells, B-cell-depleted T cells, or PBMCs came the material, which was cDNA or gDNA.

The repertoire was sequenced with immunoSEQ multiplex PCR; TCRdb's copy has only in-frame clones and lacks some. Of about 270,000 clones in the sample, around 84% were seen once. Followed over time, Seattle patients had been enrolled while infection was active. Sequencing was done on a sample of peripheral blood. This clonotype originated in a human donor with COVID-19, enrolled during active disease. The donor label of this sample is uncertain.

CDR3 nucleotide sequence: TGTGCCAGCAGTCCAGAACAGGGTAAGGCTTTCTTT. The encoded protein is CASSPEQGKAFF. The chain carries TRBV28 and TRBJ1-1; a possible D gene is TRBD1 (6 bases). The germline V and J ends were trimmed by 5 bases and 11 bases, with 15 bases remaining between them. This CDR3 contains 12 residues. Germline V CDR1 and CDR2: MDHEN, SYDVKM. The whole variable domain, filled in from reference TRBV28 and TRBJ1-1, reads DVKVTQSSRYLVKRTGEKVFLECVQDMDHENMFWYRQDPGLGLRLIYFSYDVKMKEKGDIPEGYSVSREKKERFSLILESASTNQTSMYLCASSPEQGKAFFGQGTRLTVV.